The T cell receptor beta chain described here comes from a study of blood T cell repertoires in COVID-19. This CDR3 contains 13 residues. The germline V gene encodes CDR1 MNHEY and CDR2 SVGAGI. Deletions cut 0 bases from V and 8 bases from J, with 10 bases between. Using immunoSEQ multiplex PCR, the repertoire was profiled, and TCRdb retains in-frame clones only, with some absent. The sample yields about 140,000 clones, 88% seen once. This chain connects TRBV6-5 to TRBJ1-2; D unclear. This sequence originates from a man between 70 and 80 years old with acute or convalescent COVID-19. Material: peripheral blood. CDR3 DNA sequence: TGTGCCAGCAGTTACTCGGGCAAAGGAGGCTACACCTTC. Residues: CASSYSGKGGYTF.